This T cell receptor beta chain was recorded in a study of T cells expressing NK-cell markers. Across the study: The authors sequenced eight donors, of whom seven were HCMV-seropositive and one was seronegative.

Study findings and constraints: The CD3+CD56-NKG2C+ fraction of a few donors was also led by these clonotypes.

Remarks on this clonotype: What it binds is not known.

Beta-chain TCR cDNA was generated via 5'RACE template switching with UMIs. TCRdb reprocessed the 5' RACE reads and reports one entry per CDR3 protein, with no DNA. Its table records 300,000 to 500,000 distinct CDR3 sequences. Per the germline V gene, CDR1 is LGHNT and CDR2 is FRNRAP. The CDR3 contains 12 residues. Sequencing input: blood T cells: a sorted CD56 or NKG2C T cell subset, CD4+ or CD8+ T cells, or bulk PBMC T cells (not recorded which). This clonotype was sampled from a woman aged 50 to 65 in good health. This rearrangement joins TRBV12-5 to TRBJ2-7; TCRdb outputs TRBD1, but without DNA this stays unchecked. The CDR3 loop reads CASGSQGYEQYF.